This TCR beta chain was identified during a study of CD8 T cells in ankylosing spondylitis. A remark on this clonotype: What it recognizes is unknown.

The CDR3 has 17 residues. V was clipped by 4 bases and J by 6 bases; unmatched bases: 10. CDR1 is ENHRY, CDR2 SYGVKD, per germline. Study-wide results and limits: Made up of about eight highly homologous variants, a TCR beta motif appeared characteristic of ankylosing spondylitis blood.

For TCR beta, libraries came from quantitative 5'-RACE with molecular barcodes. TCRdb re-derived calls from the 5' RACE reads in MiXCR, one entry per CDR3 protein. The sample lists about 120,000 distinct CDR3 sequences; roughly 13% were seen once. This TCR derives from a female donor with ankylosing spondylitis or in good health (not recorded which). The source material was blood, either unsorted or a sorted T cell fraction (not recorded which). V is TRBV10-3 and J is TRBJ2-1; TRBD2 agrees at 12 bases. This CDR3 reads CAISASPGTSGSNEQFF. Written as DNA, the CDR3 is TGTGCCATCAGTGCTTCCCCCGGGACTAGCGGGTCCAATGAGCAGTTCTTC.